One and the same sample provided the 32 T cell receptor beta chains below, sequenced in a study of blood T cell repertoires in COVID-19. The protocol was immunoSEQ multiplex PCR, while the TCRdb copy is restricted to in-frame clones and leaves out a portion. The sample includes about 250,000 clones, approximately 85% of them seen just once. Material: PBMCs or T cells enriched from blood (not recorded which). The receptors were sampled from a woman between 50 and 59 years old with acute COVID-19.

The V call is TRBV30, the J call TRBJ2-2, with D uncertain. CDR3 length: 15 amino acids. Trimming shortened V by 0 bases and J by 2 bases, and 10 bases separated the two germline ends. Looked up from germline, CDR1 is GTSNPN and CDR2 is SVGIG (reference sequence). CDR3 amino acids: CAWSVKAGNTGELFF. The DNA for the CDR3 is TGTGCCTGGAGTGTGAAGGCAGGAAACACCGGGGAGCTGTTTTTT.

The V and J genes are TRBV11-1 and TRBJ1-1; D perhaps matches TRBD1 (6 bases). Trimming shortened V by 5 bases and J by 6 bases, and 16 bases separated the two germline ends. The CDR3 totals 14 residues. The V gene's germline CDR1 is SGHAT and CDR2 FQDESV (reference sequence). Written as DNA, the CDR3 is TGTGCCAGCAGCCTGATACAGGGAAAGGCTGAAGCTTTCTTT. It is translated as CASSLIQGKAEAFF. Looking up the rest from reference TRBV11-1 and TRBJ1-1 gives the full variable domain: EAEVAQSPRYKITEKSQAVAFWCDPISGHATLYWYRQILGQGPELLVQFQDESVVDDSQLPKDRFSAERLKGVDSTLKIQPAELGDSAMYLCASSLIQGKAEAFFGQGTRLTVV.

The chain recombines TRBV9 with TRBJ2-5; maybe TRBD2 (5 bases). The ends were cut back, 0 bases at V and 4 bases at J, with 13 bases in the middle. Germline assignment: CDR1 SGDLS and CDR2 YYNGEE. This CDR3 is built from 15 residues. The CDR3 is CASSVAGSRIETQYF. Written as DNA, the CDR3 is TGTGCCAGCAGCGTAGCTGGGAGCCGTATAGAGACCCAGTACTTC. Full variable domain (remainder filled in from reference TRBV9 and TRBJ2-5): DSGVTQTPKHLITATGQRVTLRCSPRSGDLSVYWYQQSLDQGLQFLIQYYNGEERAKGNILERFSAQQFPDLHSELNLSSLELGDSALYFCASSVAGSRIETQYFGPGTRLLVL.

This clone was seen just once. The genes are TRBV3-1 (or the pseudogene TRBV3-2) and TRBJ1-2, with a weak D call TRBD1 (6 bases). Germline CDR1 is LGHDT and CDR2 is YNNKEL (reference sequence). V lost 7 bases, J lost 0 bases, and 18 bases lay in between. The CDR3 is 16 residues long. The chain's CDR3 is CASTGPRTEANYGYTF. In nucleotides, the CDR3 is TGTGCCAGCACCGGACCCCGGACAGAAGCTAACTATGGCTACACCTTC.

This clone was recorded once. The CDR3 DNA reads as TGTGCCAGCTCACCTACTAGCGGGGGCTACAATGAGCAGTTCTTC. The encoded protein is CASSPTSGGYNEQFF. The J gene is TRBJ2-1, the V gene TRBV18, with 11 bases fitting TRBD2. Per germline, CDR1 KGHSH and CDR2 LQKENI. The CDR3 loop spans 15 amino acids. With V trimmed by 3 bases and J by 3 bases, 1 base remained unmatched.

This clone was picked up a small number of times. The chain joins TRBV21-1 to TRBJ1-5; the table's D call of TRBD1 was not tested on the DNA. TRBV21-1 is shown as a pseudogene. The CDR3 loop spans 16 amino acids. This chain's CDR3 is CASSKGDRVSNQPQHF. DNA for the CDR3: TGTGCCAGCAGCAAAGGGGACAGGGTAAGCAATCAGCCCCAGCATTTT.

The V call is TRBV9, the J call TRBJ2-1, with 9 bases aligning to TRBD2. This CDR3 has 14 amino acids. J was trimmed by 6 bases and V by 5 bases; bases with no gene match: 6. Germline CDR1 and CDR2: SGDLS and YYNGEE. CDR3 coding DNA: TGTGCCAGCAGTAAGCGGGGGGAGGGCAATGAGCAGTTCTTC. This gives the protein CASSKRGEGNEQFF.

This sequence joins TRBV25-1 and TRBJ1-2, with 8 positions matching TRBD1. Germline V lookup: CDR1 MGHDK, CDR2 SYGVNS. Germline trimming cut 7 bases from V and 6 bases from J; bases unmatched to any gene: 10. The CDR3 is 14 amino acids. This chain's CDR3 is CASTGQGGRHGYTF. The CDR3 nucleotides are TGTGCCAGCACCGGACAGGGTGGCCGGCATGGCTACACCTTC.

This chain connects TRBV12-3 or TRBV12-4 to TRBJ2-7, with a possible D match to TRBD1 (5 bases). The CDR3 length is 12 residues. Trimming took off 2 bases at V and 5 bases at J, with 7 bases between the two ends. The CDR3 spells CASSLRGNEQYF. The CDR3 DNA sequence: TGTGCCAGCAGTTTAAGGGGAAACGAGCAGTACTTC.

The V call is TRBV7-6, the J call TRBJ1-4; TRBD1 matches 9 bases. The germline V gene has CDR1 SGHVS and CDR2 FNYEAQ. This CDR3 is built from 16 residues. The junction had 8 bases not matched to a gene; V was cut back by 2 bases and J by 7 bases. Here the CDR3 DNA reads TGTGCCAGCAGCTTAACTCCGGGACAGGGTGTTGAAAAACTGTTTTTT. Its protein product is CASSLTPGQGVEKLFF. Drawing the rest from reference TRBV7-6 and TRBJ1-4, the complete variable domain is GAGVSQSPRYKVTKRGQDVALRCDPISGHVSLYWYRQALGQGPEFLTYFNYEAQQDKSGLPNDRFSAERPEGSISTLTIQRTEQRDSAMYRCASSLTPGQGVEKLFFGSGTQLSVL.

J is TRBJ1-1 and V is TRBV18; TRBD1 is a possible D gene (5 bases). This CDR3 has 17 residues. Trimming removed 1 base from V and 5 bases from J, with 20 bases in between. Per germline, CDR1 KGHSH and CDR2 LQKENI. As DNA, the CDR3 is TGTGCCAGCTCACCACGCCCGATGGGGGGGAGGGGTACTGAAGCTTTCTTT. Protein: CASSPRPMGGRGTEAFF.

The V and J genes are TRBV3-1 (or the pseudogene TRBV3-2) and TRBJ2-3, with 11 bases lining up with TRBD2. Germline trimming cut 1 base from V and 0 bases from J; bases unmatched to any gene: 9. Germline lookup yields CDR1 LGHDT and CDR2 YNNKEL (reference sequence). The CDR3 has 19 amino acids. Here the CDR3 DNA reads TGTGCCAGCAGCCAAGTACGTGCTAGCGGGGGGCAGAGCACAGATACGCAGTATTTT. Translated, it gives CASSQVRASGGQSTDTQYF.

The chain joins TRBV19 to TRBJ1-2; 10 nucleotides agree with TRBD1. The CDR3 totals 15 residues. Per germline, CDR1 LNHDA and CDR2 SQIVND (reference sequence). V gave up 10 bases and J gave up 3 bases; unmatched junction bases: 11. CDR3 sequence reads: CATISRDRGHYGYTF. The CDR3, as DNA: TGTGCCACCATCTCCCGGGACAGGGGACACTATGGCTACACCTTC.

The rearrangement joins TRBV7-2 to TRBJ2-1; 8 bases are a match to TRBD2. CDR3 length: 15 residues. Germline CDR1 and CDR2: SGHTA and FQGNSA. The junction had 9 bases not matched to a gene; V was cut back by 5 bases and J by 6 bases. Here the CDR3 reads CASSPRTSLINEQFF. CDR3 DNA: TGTGCCAGCAGCCCACGGACTAGCTTGATCAATGAGCAGTTCTTC.

The gene calls are TRBV6-5 and TRBJ1-1, with TRBD1 identical over 7 bases. Germline CDR1 is MNHEY and CDR2 is SVGAGI. The trim removed 4 bases at V and 8 bases at J, leaving 13 bases unmatched. This CDR3 is 15 amino acids long. CDR3 amino acids: CASSSITGVSGEAFF. In DNA, the CDR3 is TGTGCCAGCAGTTCCATAACAGGGGTATCGGGAGAAGCTTTCTTT.

CDR3 DNA: TGTGCCAGCAGTGAAGCTGGGACAGGGGAAGGTCAGCCCCAGCATTTT. It specifies CASSEAGTGEGQPQHF. The genes are TRBV2 and TRBJ1-5, with 10 bases identical to TRBD1. In germline, CDR1 is SNHLY, CDR2 FYNNEI. The CDR3 is 16 residues long. V was pared by 0 bases and J by 6 bases, with 5 bases of the junction left unmatched.

The chain joins TRBV3-1 (or the pseudogene TRBV3-2) to TRBJ2-1, with TRBD1 matching over 10 bases. This CDR3 spans 19 amino acids. Germline-derived CDR1 and CDR2 are LGHDT and YNNKEL (reference sequence). V was clipped by 0 bases and J by 5 bases; unmatched bases: 13. CDR3 coding DNA: TGTGCCAGCAGCCAAGATCGGGAAGACAGGGGGCGGGTTGACAATGAGCAGTTCTTC. The encoded protein is CASSQDREDRGRVDNEQFF.

The rearrangement joins TRBV5-1 to TRBJ2-3; TRBD1 is a possible D gene (6 bases). Trimming stripped 0 bases from V and 4 bases from J, with 9 bases between. This CDR3 region has 14 residues. Germline assignment: CDR1 SGHRS and CDR2 YFSETQ. As DNA, the CDR3 is TGCGCCAGCAGCTTGGCGAAGGGGGCAGATACGCAGTATTTT. It translates to CASSLAKGADTQYF.

The rearrangement links TRBV14 to TRBJ2-1, with unresolved D. Between the trimmed V and J ends, which lost 0 bases and 7 bases, there was a span of 13 bases. The CDR3 length is 15 residues. In germline, CDR1 is SGHDN, CDR2 FVKESK. CDR3 nucleotides: TGTGCCAGCAGCCAAGAAATTATTACACCAAATGAGCAGTTCTTC. Amino acids: CASSQEIITPNEQFF.

This rearrangement joins TRBV7-2 to TRBJ2-2; TRBD1 might be the D (6 bases). This CDR3 region has 15 residues. The germline V and J ends were trimmed by 5 bases and 5 bases, with 15 bases remaining between them. Germline CDR1 reads SGHTA; CDR2 reads FQGNSA. The CDR3 coding sequence is TGTGCCAGCAGCCCCGGGACACCCCGGACCGGGGAGCTGTTTTTT. It is translated as CASSPGTPRTGELFF.

The gene calls are TRBV19 and TRBJ1-6, with D perhaps TRBD1 (6 bases). The germline V gene has CDR1 LNHDA and CDR2 SQIVND (reference sequence). V shed 9 bases and J shed 10 bases, with 16 bases lying between them. This CDR3 contains 13 residues. The CDR3 DNA sequence: TGTGCCAGCAGGCGACACAGGGAATCACCCCTCCACTTT. Amino acids: CASRRHRESPLHF.

This chain joins TRBV12-5 and TRBJ1-5; 7 bases align to TRBD1. The V segment lost 6 bases and the J segment 3 bases; nucleotides outside the gene matches: 11. The germline V gene has CDR1 LGHNT and CDR2 FRNRAP. This CDR3 is 16 amino acids long. CDR3 sequence (DNA): TGTGCTAGTGGGAGAAACACAGGGGAGGACAATCAGCCCCAGCATTTT. As protein: CASGRNTGEDNQPQHF.

The rearrangement uses TRBV5-4 and TRBJ1-2; TRBD1 might be the D (6 bases). Germline-derived CDR1 and CDR2 are SGHNT and YYREEE (reference sequence). Trimming took 0 bases from V and 5 from J, leaving 17 bases between them. CDR3 length: 16 residues. The CDR3 loop reads CASSLGQAPDQYGYTF. The CDR3 DNA sequence: TGTGCCAGCAGCTTGGGACAGGCCCCCGACCAATATGGCTACACCTTC. Together with reference TRBV5-4 and TRBJ1-2, the CDR3 gives the full variable domain: ETGVTQSPTHLIKTRGQQVTLRCSSQSGHNTVSWYQQALGQGPQFIFQYYREEENGRGNFPPRFSGLQFPNYSSELNVNALELDDSALYLCASSLGQAPDQYGYTFGSGTRLTVV.

The chain has TRBV12-3 or TRBV12-4 and TRBJ1-1; D unresolved. CDR3 size: 12 residues. Trimming removed 3 bases at V and 4 bases at J, with 6 bases between. CDR3 loop: CASSFGPTEAFF. The CDR3 coding sequence is TGTGCCAGCAGTTTTGGCCCCACTGAAGCTTTCTTT.

The chain has TRBV6-5 and TRBJ1-2, with 8 bases matching TRBD1. After removal of 7 bases from V and 7 bases from J, the junction contained 8 bases not matched to a gene. The CDR3 spans 13 residues. From germline, CDR1 is MNHEY and CDR2 SVGAGI. Here the CDR3 DNA reads TGTGCCAGCACAACAGGGGGAATAGGTGGCTACACCTTC. Its translation is CASTTGGIGGYTF.

The sample holds a few counts of this clone. The chain carries TRBV19 and TRBJ1-5; D perhaps matches TRBD1 (6 bases). The CDR3 is 14 residues long. CDR1 and CDR2 (germline): LNHDA, SQIVND (reference sequence). V shed 4 bases and J shed 3 bases, with 10 bases lying between them. The CDR3 loop is CASSTRTDNQPQHF. CDR3 DNA: TGTGCCAGTAGTACAAGGACAGACAATCAGCCCCAGCATTTT.

The V gene is TRBV5-1, the J gene TRBJ2-1; D perhaps matches TRBD1 (6 bases). This CDR3 is built from 16 residues. The germline gives CDR1 SGHRS, CDR2 YFSETQ. Trimming cost V 3 bases and J 6 bases, with 19 bases left between them. The CDR3 coding sequence is TGCGCCAGCAGCTCGGAATACAGGGTTGGGGGCAATGAGCAGTTCTTC. This gives the protein CASSSEYRVGGNEQFF.

The chain links TRBV3-1 (or the pseudogene TRBV3-2) to TRBJ1-1, with D possibly matching TRBD1 (5 bases). V was shortened by 4 bases and J by 7 bases, with 16 bases between the two germline ends. The germline gives CDR1 LGHDT, CDR2 YNNKEL (reference sequence). The CDR3 totals 14 residues. The CDR3 DNA reads TGTGCCAGCAGCCCTATCACCAGGGTTAGTGAAGCTTTCTTT. This codes for CASSPITRVSEAFF.

The chain is built from TRBV10-3 and TRBJ1-1, with 7 bases lining up with TRBD1. Germline CDR1 and CDR2: ENHRY and SYGVKD. J lost 5 bases, V lost 7 bases, and 7 bases had no gene match. This CDR3 is built from 13 residues. Here the CDR3 DNA reads TGTGCCATCACCAGGGACAGCACGACTGAAGCTTTCTTT. This translates into CAITRDSTTEAFF.

The genes are TRBV3-1 (or the pseudogene TRBV3-2) and TRBJ2-5; 8 nucleotides agree with TRBD1. In germline, CDR1 is LGHDT, CDR2 YNNKEL (reference sequence). With 6 bases clipped from V and 4 bases from J, the junction kept 7 bases outside the gene matches. The CDR3 runs to 14 residues. Here the CDR3 reads CASRLQDRGETQYF. CDR3 DNA sequence: TGTGCCAGCAGACTACAAGACAGGGGAGAGACCCAGTACTTC.

This chain connects TRBV6-6 to TRBJ1-5; the D is unclear. V was cut by 2 bases and J by 5 bases, with 10 bases left in between. CDR1 and CDR2 from the germline V gene are MNHNY and SVGAGI (reference sequence). The CDR3 contains 14 residues. The CDR3 protein is CASSYLTADQPQHF. CDR3 DNA sequence: TGTGCCAGCAGTTACCTTACAGCAGATCAGCCCCAGCATTTT.

The CDR3 loop is CASSPETSRETQYF. CDR3 sequence (DNA): TGTGCCAGCAGCCCTGAGACTAGCAGGGAGACCCAGTACTTC. The rearrangement uses TRBV13 and TRBJ2-5; 7 positions match TRBD2. This CDR3 contains 14 residues. The ends lost 5 bases at V and 5 bases at J; junction bases unmatched: 8. Germline V gene lookup returns CDR1 PRHDT and CDR2 FYEKMQ (reference sequence).